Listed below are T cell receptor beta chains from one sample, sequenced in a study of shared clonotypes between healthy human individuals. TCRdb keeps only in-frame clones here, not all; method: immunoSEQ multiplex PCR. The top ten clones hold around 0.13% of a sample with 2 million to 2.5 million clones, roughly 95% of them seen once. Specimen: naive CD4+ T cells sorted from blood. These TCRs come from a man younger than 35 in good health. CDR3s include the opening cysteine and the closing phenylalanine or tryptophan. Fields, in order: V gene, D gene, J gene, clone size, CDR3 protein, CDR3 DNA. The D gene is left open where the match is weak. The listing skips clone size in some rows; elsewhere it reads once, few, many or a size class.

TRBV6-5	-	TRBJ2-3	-	CASSRHGPSTDTQYF	TGTGCCAGCAGTCGGCACGGTCCTAGCACAGATACGCAGTATTTT
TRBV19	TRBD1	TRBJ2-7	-	CASSIRTGNGEQYF	TGTGCCAGTAGTATAAGGACAGGGAATGGCGAGCAGTACTTC
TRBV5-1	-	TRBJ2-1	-	CASSLSGRGSKSYNEQFF	TGCGCCAGCAGCTTGTCGGGTAGGGGCTCCAAGTCCTACAATGAGCAGTTCTTC
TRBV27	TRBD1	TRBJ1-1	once	CASRQRQGATWGTEAFF	TGTGCCAGCAGACAAAGACAGGGGGCAACCTGGGGCACTGAAGCTTTCTTT
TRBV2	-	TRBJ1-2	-	CASSPQGANYGYTF	TGTGCCAGCAGCCCACAGGGAGCTAACTATGGCTACACCTTC
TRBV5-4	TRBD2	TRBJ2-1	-	CASSPGLAFVDEQFF	TGTGCCAGCAGCCCGGGACTAGCCTTTGTAGATGAGCAGTTCTTC
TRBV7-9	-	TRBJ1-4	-	CASTEGSPNEKLFF	TGTGCCAGCACCGAGGGGTCCCCTAATGAAAAACTGTTTTTT
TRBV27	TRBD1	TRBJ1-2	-	CASSLSGQDYGYTF	TGTGCCAGCAGTTTATCAGGACAGGACTATGGCTACACCTTC
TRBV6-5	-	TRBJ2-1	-	CATSTGYNEQFF	TGTGCCACCTCAACGGGTTACAATGAGCAGTTCTTC
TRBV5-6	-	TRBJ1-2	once	CASSFRGGGYGYTF	TGTGCCAGCAGCTTTCGGGGAGGTGGCTATGGCTACACCTTC
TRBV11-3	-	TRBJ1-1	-	CASSLVLGPYTEAFF	TGTGCCAGCAGCTTAGTACTGGGCCCGTACACTGAAGCTTTCTTT
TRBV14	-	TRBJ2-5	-	CASSRGIQETQYF	TGTGCCAGCAGCCGGGGGATTCAAGAGACCCAGTACTTC
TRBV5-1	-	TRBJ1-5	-	CASSFVPDQPQHF	TGCGCCAGCAGCTTTGTACCAGATCAGCCCCAGCATTTT
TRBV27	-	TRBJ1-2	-	CASSFSESAGYTF	TGTGCCAGCAGTTTTTCCGAATCGGCAGGCTACACCTTC
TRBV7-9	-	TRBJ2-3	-	CASRSDRYRTDTQYF	TGTGCCAGCAGATCCGACCGGTACCGCACAGATACGCAGTATTTT
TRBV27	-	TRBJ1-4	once	CASSQQGQRLFF	TGTGCCAGCAGCCAACAGGGTCAAAGACTGTTTTTT
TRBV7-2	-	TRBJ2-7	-	CASSSDANSYEQYF	TGTGCCAGCAGCTCGGACGCAAACTCCTACGAGCAGTACTTC
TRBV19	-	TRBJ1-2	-	CASSPREQYGYTF	TGTGCCAGTAGTCCCCGCGAGCAGTATGGCTACACCTTC
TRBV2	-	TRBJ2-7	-	CASSVGRFSYEQYF	TGTGCCAGCAGTGTAGGGCGGTTCTCCTACGAGCAGTACTTC
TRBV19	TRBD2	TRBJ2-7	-	CASSMTGTSYEQYF	TGTGCCAGTAGTATGACGGGGACTAGCTACGAGCAGTACTTC
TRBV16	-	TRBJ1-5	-	CASSQSQVRNQPQHF	TGTGCCAGCAGCCAATCACAGGTACGAAATCAGCCCCAGCATTTT
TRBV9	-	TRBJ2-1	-	CASSRNGGDPGEQFF	TGTGCCAGCAGCCGTAACGGCGGGGATCCTGGTGAGCAGTTCTTC
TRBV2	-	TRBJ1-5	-	CASSDGGGNSNQPQHF	TGTGCCAGCAGTGATGGGGGCGGCAATAGCAATCAGCCCCAGCATTTT
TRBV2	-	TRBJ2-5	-	CASRDTESRETQYF	TGTGCCAGCAGGGATACAGAAAGCAGGGAGACCCAGTACTTC
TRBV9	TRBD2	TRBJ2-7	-	CASSVGTSGRSQYF	TGTGCCAGCAGCGTAGGAACTAGCGGGAGATCTCAGTACTTC
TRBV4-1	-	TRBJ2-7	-	CASSEPGEQYF	TGCGCCAGCAGCGAACCGGGCGAGCAGTACTTC
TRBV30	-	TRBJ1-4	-	CAWSARDEKLFF	TGTGCCTGGAGTGCCCGGGATGAAAAACTGTTTTTT
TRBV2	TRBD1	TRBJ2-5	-	CASRRTGTERETQYF	TGTGCCAGCAGGAGAACCGGGACAGAAAGGGAGACCCAGTACTTC
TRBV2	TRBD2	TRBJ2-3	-	CASRDLAGGLIF	TGTGCCAGCAGGGACTTAGCGGGAGGCCTCATTTTT
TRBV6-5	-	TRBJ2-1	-	CASSPDRLLYNEQFF	TGTGCCAGCAGCCCCGACAGGCTACTCTACAATGAGCAGTTCTTC
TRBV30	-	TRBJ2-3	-	CAWSSSTQRQYF	TGTGCCTGGAGCTCCAGTACTCAGAGGCAGTATTTT
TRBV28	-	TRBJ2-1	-	CASSPRGRSGEQFF	TGTGCCAGCAGCCCCCGGGGGCGTTCGGGTGAGCAGTTCTTC
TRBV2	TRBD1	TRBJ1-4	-	CASRIGGASHNEKLFF	TGTGCCAGCAGAATAGGGGGCGCGTCCCATAATGAAAAACTGTTTTTT
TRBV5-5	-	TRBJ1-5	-	CASSSGGTPNQPQHF	TGTGCCAGCAGCTCCGGGGGGACGCCGAATCAGCCCCAGCATTTT
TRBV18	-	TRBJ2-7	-	CASSPTSPLYEQYF	TGTGCCAGCTCACCAACTTCTCCTCTCTACGAGCAGTACTTC
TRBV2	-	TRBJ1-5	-	CASSEGRGPNQPQHF	TGTGCCAGCAGTGAAGGGCGGGGGCCCAATCAGCCCCAGCATTTT
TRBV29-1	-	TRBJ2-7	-	CSAAHYPTGKGTTGEQYF	TGCAGCGCCGCACATTACCCGACAGGAAAAGGGACTACGGGGGAGCAGTACTTC
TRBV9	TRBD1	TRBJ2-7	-	CASSPPGEQGARYEQYF	TGTGCCAGCAGCCCCCCTGGGGAACAGGGGGCTCGCTACGAGCAGTACTTC
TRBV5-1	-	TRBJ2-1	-	CASSPQGSGNEQFF	TGCGCCAGCAGCCCGCAGGGGTCGGGCAATGAGCAGTTCTTC
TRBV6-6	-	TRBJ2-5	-	CASSYSSRQETQYF	TGTGCCAGCAGTTACTCGAGTCGCCAAGAGACCCAGTACTTC
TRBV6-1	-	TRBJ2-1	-	CASTVSPENYNEQFF	TGTGCCAGCACCGTATCCCCAGAGAACTACAATGAGCAGTTCTTC
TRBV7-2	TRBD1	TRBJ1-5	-	CASSLGQGAPSQHF	TGTGCCAGCAGCTTAGGACAGGGGGCCCCCTCCCAGCATTTT
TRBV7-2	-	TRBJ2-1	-	CASSSRASSYNEQFF	TGTGCCAGCAGCTCCCGGGCAAGCTCCTACAATGAGCAGTTCTTC
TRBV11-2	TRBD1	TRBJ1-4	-	CASSPDGTGGEKLFF	TGTGCCAGCAGCCCGGACGGGACAGGGGGTGAAAAACTGTTTTTT